The 11 T cell receptor beta chains given below trace back to one sample, sequenced in a study of molecular identifiers for immune sequencing clone quantification (dated by TCRdb to 2016 to 2018). The library was prepared using PCR. The sequencing machine was a NextSeq 500. The public reads were reprocessed in TCRdb via fastp at Q25 and MiXCR, keeping in-frame beta chains. A single entry per CDR3 protein holds the most common genes and DNA from its merged rows. Present in this sample are 490,000 or so distinct CDR3 sequences, about 25% of which were seen just once. The ten largest clones capture about 0.75% of the sample. The sequenced sample consisted of naive CD8+ T cells from blood, with Jurkat cell RNA spiked in. Explained via the paper, the cell subset or site label denotes: FACS-sorted CD8+CD4-CCR7+CD45RA+ naive T cells. These receptors originate from a human donor in good health. Some libraries in this study had Jurkat cell RNA spiked in.

This clonotype was counted a few times. DNA for the CDR3: TGTGCCAGCAGCAAGCGGACAGGGGCGTACGAGCAGTACTTC. Translation gives CASSKRTGAYEQYF. This rearrangement joins TRBV11-3 to TRBJ2-7; 9 bases fit TRBD1. The germline V gene has CDR1 SGHNT and CDR2 YENEEA. The J segment lost 4 bases and the V segment lost 5 bases, leaving 6 bases of the junction unmatched. This CDR3 has 14 residues.

This clonotype was seen ten or more times. V usage is TRBV28 and J usage is TRBJ1-1, with unresolved D. Trimming pared 2 bases from V and 4 bases from J, leaving 8 bases between. Germline CDR1 and CDR2: MDHEN and SYDVKM. This CDR3 is built from 13 residues. The CDR3 sequence: CASSLGRTTEAFF. The CDR3 nucleotides read TGTGCCAGCAGTTTAGGCAGAACCACTGAAGCTTTCTTT.

The chain combines TRBV6-5 with TRBJ1-1; tentatively, D is TRBD1 (6 bases). The CDR3 is made up of 15 amino acids. Trimming cost V 2 bases and J 4 bases, with 14 bases left between them. Per germline, CDR1 MNHEY and CDR2 SVGAGI. The CDR3 loop reads CASSYVGGAGTEAFF. The CDR3 nucleotides are TGTGCCAGCAGTTACGTTGGGGGGGCTGGCACTGAAGCTTTCTTT.

This clonotype was detected a few times. The chain couples TRBV29-1 to TRBJ2-1; 9 nucleotides match TRBD2. V shed 7 bases, J shed 2 bases, and the junction held 6 bases outside the gene matches. This CDR3 is 14 amino acids long. Germline-derived CDR1 and CDR2 are SQVTM and ANQGSEA. CDR3 sequence: CSGNSGSTYNEQFF. As DNA, the CDR3 is TGCAGCGGAAATAGCGGGAGTACCTACAATGAGCAGTTCTTC.

The V gene is TRBV14, the J gene TRBJ2-3; D is possibly TRBD1 (6 bases). Trimming stripped 0 bases from V and 2 bases from J, with 12 bases between. The length of the CDR3 is 16 residues. The germline V gene has CDR1 SGHDN and CDR2 FVKESK. The CDR3 spells CASSQEKRGYTDTQYF. The CDR3 DNA follows: TGTGCCAGCAGCCAAGAGAAAAGGGGGTACACAGATACGCAGTATTTT.

The chain employs TRBV12-3 or TRBV12-4 and TRBJ2-5; D is ambiguous. CDR3 length: 14 residues. Trimming took 5 bases from V and 7 from J, leaving 17 bases between them. DNA of the CDR3: TGTGCCAGCAGTCCAGACTCATACACTGGGACCCAGTACTTC. This codes for CASSPDSYTGTQYF.

Comment on this clonotype: A much larger clone is a single base away; this may be a read error. As the CDR3 is not closed by the conserved phenylalanine or tryptophan, this likely results from a read error. The DNA is omitted, as the CDR3 cannot be located on it reliably, and the CDR3 follows TCRdb's listing. The rearrangement joins TRBV19 to TRBJ2-7; the table's D call, TRBD1, has no DNA check behind it. Ends included, the CDR3 has 14 residues. Per the germline V gene, CDR1 is LNHDA and CDR2 is SQIVND (reference sequence). The CDR3 spells CASTPTPGQGPGYY.

This clonotype was seen a handful of times. V is TRBV7-9 and J is TRBJ2-7, with D uncertain. CDR1 and CDR2 (germline): SEHNR, FQNEAQ (reference sequence). Trimming stripped 5 bases from V and 6 bases from J, with 14 bases between. There are 13 residues in the CDR3. CDR3 sequence reads: CASSPSTYSEQYF. The CDR3 DNA sequence: TGTGCCAGCAGCCCCTCGACTTATTCCGAGCAGTACTTC.

Of note for this clonotype: It may be a read error: a sequence one base away is much more abundant. The chain joins TRBV12-3 or TRBV12-4 to TRBJ2-3, with 7 positions matching TRBD2. The CDR3 is 14 amino acids. The CDR3 coding sequence is TGTGCCAGCAGTTTTGGGGGGGTCACAGATTCGCAGTATTTT. Amino acids: CASSFGGVTDSQYF.

The V gene is TRBV27, the J gene TRBJ1-5, with D hard to call. The germline V gene encodes CDR1 MNHEY and CDR2 SMNVEV (reference sequence). CDR3 size: 13 residues. Trimming took 1 base from V and 7 from J, leaving 8 bases between them. CDR3 nucleotides: TGTGCCAGCAGTTTATACCTGGACCAGCCCCAGCATTTT. Residues: CASSLYLDQPQHF.

This rearrangement joins TRBV7-9 to TRBJ2-1, with D perhaps TRBD2 (6 bases). V lost 4 bases to trimming and J lost 5 bases, with 15 bases between them. The CDR3 is 15 amino acids. In germline, CDR1 is SEHNR, CDR2 FQNEAQ (reference sequence). The CDR3 sequence is CASSYPREKDNEQFF. The CDR3 region has the DNA TGTGCCAGCAGCTACCCCCGGGAGAAGGACAATGAGCAGTTCTTC.